A selection of T cell receptor beta chains follows, all from one sample in a study of blood T cell repertoires in COVID-19. Clones were sequenced by immunoSEQ multiplex PCR, and TCRdb holds only the in-frame ones, with some missing. The sample contains almost 200,000 clones, roughly nine tenths of which appear only once. The sequenced sample consisted of peripheral blood. Receptor source: a woman in her 70s with acute or convalescent COVID-19. CDR3s include the opening cysteine and the closing phenylalanine or tryptophan. The order of the fields is D gene, J gene, V gene, clone size, CDR3 DNA, CDR3 protein. The D gene is left open where the match is weak. Clone size is not always given. Where it is, it says once, few, many or a class for expanded clones.

. TRBJ2-2 TRBV11-3 . TGTGCCAGCAGCTTCGAGACCGGGGAGCTGTTTTTT CASSFETGELFF
TRBD2 TRBJ2-1 TRBV10-3 . TGTGCCATCAAACGGACTAGCGGGAGGGTCAATGAGCAGTTCTTC CAIKRTSGRVNEQFF
. TRBJ2-2 TRBV6-2/TRBV6-3 . TGTGCCAGCAGTTACCGGTCCTTGACAGGGAACACCGGGGAGCTGTTTTTT CASSYRSLTGNTGELFF
TRBD2 TRBJ2-7 TRBV11-3 . TGTGCCAGCAGTCCCACCTCACTAGCGGGAGGATTCGAGCAGTACTTC CASSPTSLAGGFEQYF
. TRBJ2-5 TRBV5-1 . TGCGCCAGCAGCCGGGACTTGCTAGAGACCCAGTACTTC CASSRDLLETQYF
. TRBJ1-5 TRBV4-2 . TGTGCCAGCAGCCAAGAAGGGGATAGCAATCAGCCCCAGCATTTT CASSQEGDSNQPQHF
TRBD1 TRBJ1-1 TRBV5-1 . TGCGCCAGTAAACGGGACAGTCTATCTGAAGCTTTCTTT CASKRDSLSEAFF
. TRBJ1-2 TRBV15 . TGTGCCACCAGCAGAGATCAACGGGATGGCTACACCTTC CATSRDQRDGYTF
. TRBJ1-4 TRBV5-1 . TGCGCCAGCAGCTTGGAAAGGGGAAGTGAAAAACTGTTTTTT CASSLERGSEKLFF
TRBD2 TRBJ2-5 TRBV7-9 . TGTGCCAGCAGCTCAACTTCGCGACTAGCCCAAGAGACCCAGTACTTC CASSSTSRLAQETQYF
TRBD2 TRBJ2-7 TRBV18 . TGTGCCAGCTCACCAGGGACTAGCGGGAACTACGAGCAGTACTTC CASSPGTSGNYEQYF
. TRBJ2-2 TRBV9 once TGTGCCAGCAGCTCTAAAACCTCCAACTTCGGGGACTTCGGGAACACCGGGGAGCTGTTTTTT CASSSKTSNFGDFGNTGELFF
TRBD1 TRBJ1-1 TRBV25-1 . TGTGCCAGCAGTGAAGCCGGACAGGGCGGGACTGAAGCTTTCTTT CASSEAGQGGTEAFF
TRBD2 TRBJ2-3 TRBV7-9 . TGTGCCAGCAGCCAAGGGACTAGCGGGAGGGGCACAAATACGCAGTATTTT CASSQGTSGRGTNTQYF
TRBD1 TRBJ2-1 TRBV15 once TGTGCCACCAGCCCGAGGGGGACAGGGCTCTATGAGCAGTTCTTC CATSPRGTGLYEQFF
. TRBJ2-7 TRBV2 . TGTGCCAGCAGCGGAAGCCGGCGAGGGCGCGTCAACGAGCAGTACTTC CASSGSRRGRVNEQYF
. TRBJ2-7 TRBV28 few TGTGCCAGCAGTCCCGGGACAAAGAGCTCCTACGAGCAGTACTTC CASSPGTKSSYEQYF
. TRBJ2-2 TRBV5-1 . TGCGCCAGCAGCGTAGCGAGTTTGGCCGGGGAGCTGTTTTTT CASSVASLAGELFF
. TRBJ2-3 TRBV14 . TGTGCCAGCAGCCAAGATATTCGTTCTAACACAGATACGCAGTATTTT CASSQDIRSNTDTQYF
. TRBJ2-2 TRBV11-2 . TGTGCCAGCAGCTTAGGAGGCAGGGGAATCACCGGGGAGCTGTTTTTT CASSLGGRGITGELFF
. TRBJ1-1 TRBV19 . TGTGCCAGTAGTACGCTCCAGTTCCCTTCCAACACTGAAGCTTTCTTT CASSTLQFPSNTEAFF
TRBD1 TRBJ1-1 TRBV23-1 . TGCGCCAGCAGTCATCGGGACAGGGCGGACACTGAAGCTTTCTTT CASSHRDRADTEAFF
TRBD2 TRBJ2-7 TRBV5-1 . TGCGCCAGCCCTTGGGGACTAGGCTACGAGCAGTACTTC CASPWGLGYEQYF
. TRBJ1-2 TRBV5-1 . TGCGCCAGCAGCCCCGGACAGCCCAGGGGCTATGGCTACACCTTC CASSPGQPRGYGYTF
TRBD1 TRBJ1-3 TRBV19 . TGTGCCAGCAGCAGACAGGGGACTGGAAACACCATATATTTT CASSRQGTGNTIYF
. TRBJ2-5 TRBV27 . TGTGCCAGCAGTCCAAACAGGGCCGGGACCCAGTACTTC CASSPNRAGTQYF
. TRBJ1-2 TRBV27 . TGTGCCAGCAGTTGGACAGCCAACTATGGCTACACCTTC CASSWTANYGYTF
. TRBJ1-2 TRBV6-6 . TGTGCCAGCAGTCCCAAAGGGGGTGGCTACACCTTC CASSPKGGGYTF
TRBD1 TRBJ2-3 TRBV24-1 few TGTGCCACCAGTGATTGGGGACAGGGGACAGATACGCAGTATTTT CATSDWGQGTDTQYF
TRBD2 TRBJ2-1 TRBV19 . TGTGCCAGTAGTATAGATATGATTAGCGGGACCCTAAGACAATTCTTC CASSIDMISGTLRQFF
. TRBJ2-7 TRBV5-1 . TGCGCCAGCAGCTTTAGGGGGTACGAGCAGTACTTC CASSFRGYEQYF
. TRBJ1-4 TRBV24-1 . TGTGCCACCAGTGGCATCGGGGAAAAACTGTTTTTT CATSGIGEKLFF
. TRBJ2-7 TRBV12-3/TRBV12-4 . TGTGCCAGCAGTTTTAATCCTCGGGGCGAGCAGTACTTC CASSFNPRGEQYF
. TRBJ1-1 TRBV27 few TGTGCCAGTCGTAACAGGGTTGGCACTGAAGCTTTCTTT CASRNRVGTEAFF
. TRBJ2-7 TRBV5-1 . TGCGCCAGCAGCTTGGTGGCCGGAGACTACGAGCAGTACTTC CASSLVAGDYEQYF
TRBD1 TRBJ2-2 TRBV28 . TGTGCCAGCAGTTTTGGAGGACAGGGTGGCACCGGGGAGCTGTTTTTT CASSFGGQGGTGELFF